The next 21 T cell receptor beta chains were all read from a single sample in a study of blood T cells in healthy people across ages. Next came a second PCR, run for about 6 to 11 cycles, which used a sample-barcoded 5' primer along with a J-beta primer mix. MiXCR, run by TCRdb on the 5' RACE reads, gives a single entry per CDR3 protein. The sample consists of fewer than 1,200,000 distinct CDR3 sequences, about 23% of them appearing once. This same sample was also part of a study on T cells of mothers and their children.

The sample consisted of blood. All receptors come from a girl aged 2-10 years in good health.

This clonotype occurred a few times. The chain combines TRBV5-8 with TRBJ1-1; a weak D match, TRBD1 (5 bases). V was cut by 1 base and J by 10 bases, with 11 bases left in between. CDR3 length equals 12 residues. Looked up from germline, CDR1 is SGHTS and CDR2 is YDEGEE. The CDR3 nucleotides read TGTGCCAGCAGCTTGATGGGGGTAACAGCTTTCTTT. Its protein product is CASSLMGVTAFF. The variable domain in full, with the rest retrieved from reference TRBV5-8 and TRBJ1-1, is EAGVTQSPTHLIKTRGQQATLRCSPISGHTSVYWYQQALGLGLQFLLWYDEGEERNRGNFPPRFSGRQFPNYSSELNVNALELEDSALYLCASSLMGVTAFFGQGTRLTVV.

CDR3 in amino acids: CASSSLRVDYEQYF. CDR3 DNA: TGTGCCAGCAGTAGTCTAAGGGTAGACTACGAGCAGTACTTC. This chain connects TRBV27 to TRBJ2-7, with unresolved D. Trimming took off 5 bases at V and 3 bases at J, with 14 bases between the two ends. The CDR3 is 14 amino acids. Germline loops: CDR1 MNHEY, CDR2 SMNVEV (reference sequence).

This clonotype has a count of ten or more. This sequence joins TRBV20-1 and TRBJ2-3, with D possibly TRBD2 on 6 matching bases. V was cut by 5 bases and J by 11 bases, with 41 bases left in between. Germline V gene data show CDR1 as DFQATT and CDR2 as SNEGSKA (reference sequence). The CDR3 covers 20 residues. CDR3 sequence (DNA): TGCAGTGCTGCCCTTAACGATGTAGTATTGGTGGGAGGCCGCGTGGGGGGGCAGTATTTT. It codes for CSAALNDVVLVGGRVGGQYF.

J is TRBJ2-7 and V is TRBV7-9; perhaps D is TRBD1 or TRBD2 (5 bases each). Trimming removed 6 bases at V and 6 bases at J, with 12 bases between. The CDR3 covers 12 residues. The germline gives CDR1 SEHNR, CDR2 FQNEAQ (reference sequence). CDR3 nucleotide sequence: TGTGCCAGCAGGGCCGGGACCCCCGAGCAGTACTTC. Amino acid sequence: CASRAGTPEQYF. Supplemented by reference TRBV7-9 and TRBJ2-7, the full variable domain reads DTGVSQNPRHKITKRGQNVTFRCDPISEHNRLYWYRQTLGQGPEFLTYFQNEAQLEKSRLLSDRFSAERPKGSFSTLEIQRTEQGDSAMYLCASRAGTPEQYFGPGTRLTVT.

This clonotype was counted between two and nine times. The rearrangement joins TRBV4-2 to TRBJ2-5; 10 nucleotides match TRBD2. Germline V gives CDR1 LGHNA, CDR2 YNFKEQ. This CDR3 region has 17 residues. The J segment lost 5 bases and the V segment lost 4 bases, leaving 13 bases of the junction unmatched. The CDR3 loop is CASSRPPGSGGRETQYF. CDR3 sequence (DNA): TGTGCCAGCAGCCGCCCCCCAGGTAGCGGGGGGCGGGAGACCCAGTACTTC.

This rearrangement joins TRBV28 to TRBJ2-2, with TRBD2 identical over 11 bases. The V segment lost 2 bases and the J segment 7 bases; nucleotides outside the gene matches: 12. This CDR3 comprises 18 residues. The V gene's germline CDR1 is MDHEN and CDR2 SYDVKM. CDR3 residues: CASSLGGSTSGIGGELFF. For the CDR3, the DNA is TGTGCCAGCAGTTTAGGTGGTTCGACTAGCGGGATCGGCGGGGAGCTGTTTTTT.

The chain has TRBV7-2 and TRBJ2-7; no clear D. V lost 2 bases to trimming and J lost 3 bases, with 8 bases between them. The CDR3 loop spans 13 amino acids. CDR1 SGHTA and CDR2 FQGNSA come from the germline V gene. The CDR3 spells CASSLPPGYEQYF. The CDR3 DNA reads as TGTGCCAGCAGCTTACCCCCGGGCTACGAGCAGTACTTC.

This clonotype came up a few times. The rearrangement uses TRBV21-1 and TRBJ2-1; whether TRBD2, the table's D call, matches the DNA was not checked. TRBV21-1 is noted as a pseudogene. The CDR3 spans 12 residues. This CDR3 reads CASSTTGTSKFF. DNA for the CDR3: TGTGCCAGCAGCACCACCGGGACTAGTAAGTTCTTC.

This clonotype was counted between two and nine times. The chain uses TRBV7-3 and TRBJ2-2; the D gene is possibly TRBD2 (5 bases). The V gene's germline CDR1 is SGHTA and CDR2 FQGTGA. The CDR3 is made up of 14 amino acids. Trimming left V 6 bases short and J 4 bases short, with 12 bases between. CDR3 sequence reads: CASRELEITGELFF. CDR3 coding DNA: TGTGCCAGCAGAGAACTAGAGATCACCGGGGAGCTGTTTTTT.

The chain is built from TRBV29-1 and TRBJ1-2; D remains ambiguous. Germline loops: CDR1 SQVTM, CDR2 ANQGSEA. The CDR3 is 12 residues long. V shed 1 base and J shed 7 bases, with 10 bases lying between them. CDR3 DNA: TGCAGCGTTGAAGCCTTTGAGGGTGGCTACACCTTC. Its protein is CSVEAFEGGYTF.

This clonotype was seen a handful of times. J is TRBJ2-5 and V is TRBV6-1; D unclear. V dropped 6 bases and J dropped 5 bases, with 16 bases sitting between them. The germline V gene encodes CDR1 MNHNS and CDR2 SASEGT. The CDR3 extends over 14 amino acids. CDR3 residues: CASSPLFALETQYF. CDR3 DNA: TGTGCCAGCAGCCCCCTCTTTGCGTTGGAGACCCAGTACTTC.

DNA for the CDR3: TGTGCCAGCAGCAAACCGGGACAGGGTTCAGCCGAGCAGTACTTC. As protein: CASSKPGQGSAEQYF. The chain is built from TRBV28 and TRBJ2-5; TRBD1 matches 9 bases. The J call is in doubt because the DNA end fits TRBJ2-7 better. This CDR3 has 15 amino acids. Germline values: CDR1 MDHEN, CDR2 SYDVKM.

Regarding this clonotype: One end of the junction does not line up with germline, which may come from a read error. The chain combines TRBV29-1 with TRBJ2-5, with TRBD1 as a possible D gene (5 bases). Germline assignment: CDR1 SQVTM and CDR2 ANQGSEA. The CDR3 runs 13 residues. The CDR3 bases are TGCAGCGTTGAGACAGTTAACCAAGAGACTCAGTACTTC. Encoded protein: CSVETVNQETQYF.

The V and J genes are TRBV24-1 and TRBJ2-6, with D maybe TRBD2 (5 bases). The CDR3 consists of 16 residues. Germline lookup yields CDR1 KGHDR and CDR2 SFDVKD. V was trimmed by 10 bases and J by 1 base, leaving 16 bases between them. The CDR3 sequence is CATKGPGGSGANVLTF. DNA for the CDR3: TGTGCCACTAAAGGGCCAGGAGGATCTGGGGCCAACGTCCTGACTTTC.

The chain is built from TRBV20-1 and TRBJ2-5, with 9 bases that match TRBD1. The J call may be in error: the DNA end matches TRBJ2-7 better. The V gene's germline CDR1 is DFQATT and CDR2 SNEGSKA (reference sequence). The CDR3 has 16 amino acids. CDR3 region: CSARDAGQGIFGEQYF. Here the CDR3 DNA reads TGCAGTGCTAGAGATGCCGGACAGGGGATTTTCGGCGAGCAGTACTTC.

This clonotype came up a few times. V and J are TRBV2 and TRBJ2-5, with 8 nucleotides matching TRBD1. V dropped 6 bases and J dropped 5; count of bases not matched to a gene: 8. From germline, CDR1 is SNHLY and CDR2 FYNNEI. The CDR3 extends over 14 amino acids. The CDR3 coding sequence is TGTGCCAGCAGCGGGGACAGGTCACGGGAGACCCAGTACTTC. Protein product: CASSGDRSRETQYF.

The chain is built from TRBV9 and TRBJ2-7, with TRBD1 identical over 7 bases. CDR3 length: 14 amino acids. Per germline, CDR1 SGDLS and CDR2 YYNGEE. Trimming removed 3 bases from V and 2 bases from J; junction bases left unmatched: 5. This chain's CDR3 is CASSARDSTYEQYF. The CDR3, as DNA: TGTGCCAGCAGCGCACGGGACAGTACCTACGAGCAGTACTTC.

This clonotype was seen just once. The rearrangement uses TRBV13 and TRBJ2-5; TRBD2 might be the D (5 bases). The CDR3 totals 15 residues. Germline CDR1 is PRHDT and CDR2 is FYEKMQ (reference sequence). V was clipped by 1 base and J by 3 bases, with 12 bases between them. DNA for the CDR3: TGTGCCAGCAGCTTAGATAGAGCGGTCGAAGAGACCCAGTACTTC. Its protein product is CASSLDRAVEETQYF.

The V and J genes are TRBV12-3 or TRBV12-4 and TRBJ2-1, with a weak D call TRBD1 (5 bases). This CDR3 has 14 residues. The V and J ends lost 0 bases and 9 bases respectively, with 12 bases between them. The CDR3 DNA reads as TGTGCCAGCAGTTTAGCGCTCCAGGGTGCTGAGCAGTTCTTC. Its protein is CASSLALQGAEQFF.

V usage is TRBV19 and J usage is TRBJ2-4; D is uncertain. Trimming left V 5 bases short and J 0 bases short, with 17 bases between. CDR1 is LNHDA, CDR2 SQIVND, per germline (reference sequence). CDR3 size: 17 residues. This CDR3 reads CASSPSGFSVAKNIQYF. The CDR3 bases are TGTGCCAGTAGTCCGTCCGGCTTCAGCGTAGCCAAAAACATTCAGTACTTC.

The chain combines TRBV7-2 with TRBJ1-4; D gene uncertain. CDR3 length: 14 residues. CDR1 is SGHTA, CDR2 FQGNSA, per germline. The V gene lost 3 bases and the J gene lost 7 bases, with 12 bases spanning the gap. CDR3 in amino acids: CASSFLPGGEKLFF. CDR3 nucleotide sequence: TGTGCCAGCAGCTTTCTCCCTGGAGGTGAAAAACTGTTTTTT.